This T cell receptor beta chain was captured by sequencing in a study of OX40 agonist ivuxolimab in advanced cancers. The repertoire was sequenced with immunoSEQ multiplex PCR; TCRdb's copy has only in-frame clones and lacks some. The profile shows about 76,000 clones, roughly nine tenths of them singletons. This CDR3 is built from 14 residues. Germline V gene lookup returns CDR1 LGHNT and CDR2 FRNRAP. J gave up 8 bases and V 7 bases, and 11 bases lay outside the gene matches. The chain links TRBV12-5 to TRBJ2-1; 7 nucleotides align to TRBD2. The sample consisted of CD4+ or CD8+ T cells sorted from blood, taken in a trial of the OX40 agonist ivuxolimab. This receptor was identified in an adult with an advanced solid tumor such as melanoma, head and neck, liver or kidney cancer. The CDR3 coding sequence is TGTGCTAGTGCCCTGCTTGGGAGGGTGGATGAGCAGTTCTTC. Translated: CASALLGRVDEQFF.